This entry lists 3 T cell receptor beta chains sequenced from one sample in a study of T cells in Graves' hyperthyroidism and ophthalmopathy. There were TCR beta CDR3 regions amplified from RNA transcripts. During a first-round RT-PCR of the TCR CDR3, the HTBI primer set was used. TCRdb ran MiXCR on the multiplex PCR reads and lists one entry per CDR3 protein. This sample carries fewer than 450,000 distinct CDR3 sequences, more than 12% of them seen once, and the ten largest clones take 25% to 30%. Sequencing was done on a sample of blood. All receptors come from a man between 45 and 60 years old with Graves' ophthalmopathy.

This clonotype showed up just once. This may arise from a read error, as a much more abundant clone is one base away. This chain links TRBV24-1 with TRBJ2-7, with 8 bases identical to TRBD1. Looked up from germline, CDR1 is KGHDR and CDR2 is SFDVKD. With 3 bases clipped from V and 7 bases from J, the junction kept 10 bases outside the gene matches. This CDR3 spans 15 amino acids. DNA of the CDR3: TGTGCCACCAGTGATCGGTCAGGGGGCTCCAATGAGCAGTACTTC. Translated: CATSDRSGGSNEQYF.

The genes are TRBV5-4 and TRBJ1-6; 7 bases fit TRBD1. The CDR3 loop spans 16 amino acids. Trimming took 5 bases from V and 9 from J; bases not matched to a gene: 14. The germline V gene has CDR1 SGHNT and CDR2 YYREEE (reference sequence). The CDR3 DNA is TGTGCCAGCAGACTCATCGGCGAGGGGGCCGGTTCACCCCTCCACTTT. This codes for CASRLIGEGAGSPLHF.

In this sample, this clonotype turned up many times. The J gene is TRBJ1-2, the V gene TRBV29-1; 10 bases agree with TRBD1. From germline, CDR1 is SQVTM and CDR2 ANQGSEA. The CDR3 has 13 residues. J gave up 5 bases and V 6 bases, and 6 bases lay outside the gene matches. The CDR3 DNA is TGCAGCGTCACAGGACAGGGGGTATATGGCTACACCTTC. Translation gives CSVTGQGVYGYTF.